These 22 T cell receptor beta chains were sequenced from one sample in a study of CD8 T cells in ankylosing spondylitis. These TCRs' antigens remain unknown. Study-wide results and limits: Typical of ankylosing spondylitis blood, it appeared, was a TCR beta motif of 7 or 8 highly homologous variants.

TCRdb re-derived calls from the 5' RACE reads in MiXCR, one entry per CDR3 protein. The sample contains about 460,000 distinct CDR3 sequences, over 4% of which appear only once. The material sequenced was blood, either unsorted or a sorted T cell fraction (not recorded which). All receptors derive from a male donor with ankylosing spondylitis.

This clonotype was found many times. This chain connects TRBV6-1 to TRBJ1-1; D remains ambiguous. Germline CDR1 MNHNS, CDR2 SASEGT. CDR3 length equals 11 residues. V was cut by 10 bases and J by 4 bases, with 10 bases left in between. CDR3 sequence (DNA): TGTGCCACCATTTATGGCACTGAAGCTTTCTTT. This gives the protein CATIYGTEAFF.

This clonotype was counted at least ten times. The CDR3 DNA reads as TGTGCCAGCATGGGAGGTTACAATGAGCAGTTCTTC. It specifies CASMGGYNEQFF. The genes are TRBV27 and TRBJ2-1, with D possibly matching TRBD2 (6 bases). This CDR3 contains 12 residues. V shed 7 bases and J shed 4 bases, with 8 bases lying between them. Per germline, CDR1 MNHEY and CDR2 SMNVEV (reference sequence).

This clonotype has at least ten counts. In nucleotides, the CDR3 is TGTGCCAGCAGTTTAGACAGGGCCACCGGGGAGCTGTTTTTT. Translated: CASSLDRATGELFF. The chain couples TRBV12-3 or TRBV12-4 to TRBJ2-2; D is perhaps TRBD1 (6 bases). This CDR3 is built from 14 residues. Trimming took 1 base from V and 4 from J, leaving 7 bases between them.

This clonotype has a count of ten or more. This chain joins TRBV15 and TRBJ1-5; 12 nucleotides line up with TRBD1. V gave up 3 bases and J gave up 6 bases; unmatched junction bases: 15. This CDR3 is 19 amino acids long. Germline assignment: CDR1 LNHNV and CDR2 YYDKDF (reference sequence). The CDR3: CATSSPRDRGRVWGQPQHF. CDR3 bases: TGTGCCACCAGCAGCCCTAGGGACAGGGGGCGAGTGTGGGGTCAGCCCCAGCATTTT. Full variable domain (remainder filled in from reference TRBV15 and TRBJ1-5): DAMVIQNPRYQVTQFGKPVTLSCSQTLNHNVMYWYQQKSSQAPKLLFHYYDKDFNNEADTPDNFQSRRPNTSFCFLDIRSPGLGDTAMYLCATSSPRDRGRVWGQPQHFGDGTRLSIL.

The J gene is TRBJ2-1, the V gene TRBV20-1, with 12 bases fitting TRBD2. The V and J ends lost 1 base and 8 bases, in that order; junction bases with no gene match: 12. This CDR3 region has 17 residues. CDR1 is DFQATT, CDR2 SNEGSKA, per germline (reference sequence). The CDR3 loop reads CSARGNPGLAGHDEQFF. Here the CDR3 DNA reads TGCAGTGCTAGAGGGAATCCGGGACTAGCGGGTCATGATGAGCAGTTCTTC.

This clonotype appeared many times. The chain recombines TRBV5-1 with TRBJ2-7; TRBD2 agrees at 13 bases. The CDR3 length is 15 residues. With 5 bases clipped from V and 2 bases from J, the junction kept 4 bases outside the gene matches. Germline CDR1 and CDR2: SGHRS and YFSETQ. Here the CDR3 reads CASRTSGRWTYEQYF. The CDR3 DNA sequence: TGCGCCAGCAGGACTAGCGGGAGGTGGACCTACGAGCAGTACTTC. The full variable domain, in which reference TRBV5-1 and TRBJ2-7 provide the parts outside the CDR3, is KAGVTQTPRYLIKTRGQQVTLSCSPISGHRSVSWYQQTPGQGLQFLFEYFSETQRNKGNFPGRFSGRQFSNSRSEMNVSTLELGDSALYLCASRTSGRWTYEQYFGPGTRLTVT.

This clonotype was recorded at least ten times. The chain recombines TRBV5-1 with TRBJ2-1; a possible D gene is TRBD2 (6 bases). Per the germline V gene, CDR1 is SGHRS and CDR2 is YFSETQ. V was pared by 0 bases and J by 6 bases, with 16 bases between. The CDR3 runs to 16 residues. For the CDR3, the DNA is TGCGCCAGCAGCTTGGCCGGGAGTGCCGGCGGCAATGAGCAGTTCTTC. Translating gives CASSLAGSAGGNEQFF.

This clonotype was detected many times. The V gene is TRBV9, the J gene TRBJ2-3; D is possibly TRBD1 or TRBD2 (6 bases each). V was cut by 0 bases and J by 6 bases, with 8 bases left in between. This CDR3 comprises 13 residues. From germline, CDR1 is SGDLS and CDR2 YYNGEE. The CDR3: CASSVEGGDTQYF. The CDR3 region has the DNA TGTGCCAGCAGCGTAGAAGGGGGGGATACGCAGTATTTT.

This clonotype appeared a few times. CDR3: CASRLQGGNTEAFF. The CDR3 nucleotides read TGTGCCAGCAGACTCCAGGGAGGGAACACTGAAGCTTTCTTT. V usage is TRBV7-2 and J usage is TRBJ1-1, with D maybe TRBD1 (5 bases). Germline V CDR1 and CDR2: SGHTA, FQGNSA. This CDR3 is 14 amino acids long. Trimming removed 6 bases at V and 1 base at J, with 12 bases between.

In its sample, this clonotype was seen many times. The CDR3 region is CASSPLTGLNTEAFF. The DNA of the CDR3 is TGCGCCAGCAGCCCGCTGACAGGGTTGAACACTGAAGCTTTCTTT. This chain uses TRBV4-3 with TRBJ1-1; 7 bases are shared with TRBD1. The trim removed 4 bases at V and 0 bases at J, leaving 5 bases unmatched. CDR3 length: 15 amino acids. Germline lookup yields CDR1 LGHNA and CDR2 YSLEER.

This clonotype was found many times. This chain uses TRBV5-5 with TRBJ2-7, with D perhaps TRBD2 (6 bases). Trimming removed 4 bases at V and 2 bases at J, with 25 bases between. CDR1 and CDR2 from the germline V gene are SGHKS and YYEKEE (reference sequence). The CDR3 extends over 18 amino acids. The CDR3 sequence: CASSPKEEGWGSPYEQYF. CDR3 DNA sequence: TGTGCCAGCAGCCCCAAGGAGGAGGGCTGGGGGTCCCCCTACGAGCAGTACTTC.

There are many counts of this clonotype. This sequence joins TRBV6-2 or TRBV6-3 and TRBJ2-5; 14 nucleotides agree with TRBD2. The V segment lost 5 bases and the J segment 4 bases; nucleotides outside the gene matches: 3. The CDR3 is 15 amino acids. CDR1 and CDR2 (germline): MNHEY, SVGEGT. The CDR3 DNA reads as TGTGCCAGCAGTACCGGGACTAGCGGGAGAGAGACCCAGTACTTC. Amino acids: CASSTGTSGRETQYF.

There are many counts of this clonotype. This chain links TRBV12-3 or TRBV12-4 with TRBJ1-2; 8 positions match TRBD1. V lost 7 bases to trimming and J lost 8 bases; unmatched junction nucleotides: 9. The CDR3 runs 13 residues. The CDR3 DNA reads TGTGCCAGCACACTCACCGGGACAGGAGGCTACACCTTC. As protein: CASTLTGTGGYTF.

The chain couples TRBV20-1 to TRBJ2-7, with unresolved D. The V and J ends lost 6 bases and 3 bases respectively, with 18 bases between them. Germline V gene lookup returns CDR1 DFQATT and CDR2 SNEGSKA (reference sequence). The CDR3 contains 14 residues. CDR3 amino acids: CSAIRPELNYEQYF. For the CDR3, the DNA is TGCAGTGCCATCCGCCCGGAGCTAAACTACGAGCAGTACTTC.

The table lists this clonotype with many counts. This chain uses TRBV6-1 with TRBJ2-7; 7 nucleotides match TRBD2. The ends lost 6 bases at V and 3 bases at J; junction bases unmatched: 5. CDR1 and CDR2 from the germline V gene are MNHNS and SASEGT. CDR3 size: 13 residues. Here the CDR3 reads CASRGGTHYEQYF. The DNA of the CDR3 is TGTGCCAGCAGGGGAGGGACTCACTACGAGCAGTACTTC.

This chain uses TRBV27 with TRBJ2-3, with a tentative D call TRBD2 (6 bases). The CDR3 loop spans 17 amino acids. V was shortened by 6 bases and J by 2 bases, with 21 bases between the two germline ends. Germline values: CDR1 MNHEY, CDR2 SMNVEV (reference sequence). The CDR3 region is CASRGTGVTPLTDTQYF. CDR3 nucleotide sequence: TGTGCCAGCAGAGGGACGGGAGTAACCCCTCTCACAGATACGCAGTATTTT.

In its sample, this clonotype was seen many times. This chain joins TRBV29-1 and TRBJ2-6; D is possibly TRBD2 (6 bases). V was trimmed by 4 bases and J by 4 bases, leaving 11 bases between them. The CDR3 has 14 amino acids. The germline V gene has CDR1 SQVTM and CDR2 ANQGSEA. CDR3: CSVVGGFGANVLTF. In DNA, the CDR3 is TGCAGCGTTGTTGGGGGGTTCGGGGCCAACGTCCTGACTTTC.

At least ten counts were recorded for this clonotype. The V gene is TRBV12-3 or TRBV12-4, the J gene TRBJ1-2; D gene ambiguous. V was cut by 6 bases and J by 2 bases, with 10 bases left in between. This CDR3 has 13 residues. CDR3 region: CASSNIPNYGYTF. The CDR3 DNA follows: TGTGCCAGCAGCAATATTCCCAACTATGGCTACACCTTC.

This clonotype was counted only a few times. This sequence joins TRBV6-1 and TRBJ1-2; D perhaps matches TRBD1 (6 bases). The ends were cut back, 2 bases at V and 6 bases at J, with 13 bases in the middle. Per germline, CDR1 MNHNS and CDR2 SASEGT. This CDR3 region has 14 residues. The CDR3 reads CASSERGGGNGYTF. For the CDR3, the DNA is TGTGCCAGCAGTGAACGAGGGGGAGGCAATGGCTACACCTTC.

A few counts support this clonotype. The chain links TRBV10-3 to TRBJ2-2; the D is unclear. This CDR3 is built from 14 residues. CDR1 ENHRY and CDR2 SYGVKD come from the germline V gene. Trimming cost V 3 bases and J 6 bases, with 11 bases left between them. The CDR3 coding sequence is TGTGCCATCAGTGAAGACTCCCTGTCCGGGGAGCTGTTTTTT. Encoded protein: CAISEDSLSGELFF.

The table lists this clonotype with many counts. The V gene is TRBV7-9, the J gene TRBJ2-7, with D hard to call. This CDR3 spans 13 amino acids. Trimming took 5 bases from V and 7 from J, leaving 15 bases between them. Germline CDR1 SEHNR, CDR2 FQNEAQ (reference sequence). DNA for the CDR3: TGTGCCAGCAGCCATCCCTCGCGTCGGGAGCAGTACTTC. Translation: CASSHPSRREQYF.

There are many counts of this clonotype. This chain connects TRBV4-3 to TRBJ2-1; tentatively, D is TRBD1 (6 bases). Trimming shortened V by 1 base and J by 8 bases, and 18 bases separated the two germline ends. CDR3 length: 16 residues. Germline V CDR1 and CDR2: LGHNA, YSLEER. DNA of the CDR3: TGCGCCAGCAGCCAAGGCTACTTCCGGACAGCCGATGAGCAGTTCTTC. Amino acid sequence: CASSQGYFRTADEQFF.